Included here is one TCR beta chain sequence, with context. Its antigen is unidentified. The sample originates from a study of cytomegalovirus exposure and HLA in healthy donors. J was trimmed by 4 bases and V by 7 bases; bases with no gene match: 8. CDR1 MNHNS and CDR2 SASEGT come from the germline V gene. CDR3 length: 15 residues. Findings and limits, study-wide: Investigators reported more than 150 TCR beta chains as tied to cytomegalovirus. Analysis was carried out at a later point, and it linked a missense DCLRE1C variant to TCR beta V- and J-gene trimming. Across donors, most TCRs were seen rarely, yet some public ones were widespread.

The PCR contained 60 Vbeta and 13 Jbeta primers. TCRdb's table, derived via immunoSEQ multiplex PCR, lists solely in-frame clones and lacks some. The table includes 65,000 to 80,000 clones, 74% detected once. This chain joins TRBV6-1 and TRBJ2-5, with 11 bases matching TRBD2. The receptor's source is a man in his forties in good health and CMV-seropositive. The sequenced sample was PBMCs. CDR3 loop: CASILAGARGETQYF. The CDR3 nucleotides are TGTGCCAGCATACTAGCGGGGGCGAGAGGAGAGACCCAGTACTTC.